Below are 16 T cell receptor beta chains sequenced from a single sample in a study of blood T cell repertoires in COVID-19. Assay used: immunoSEQ multiplex PCR; TCRdb lists only in-frame clones, some missing. This sample carries nearly 100,000 clones, approximately 80% of them seen once, and the ten largest clones take more than 9%. The source material was peripheral blood. Receptors were obtained from a man between 65 and 85 years old with acute or convalescent COVID-19.

This chain connects TRBV19 to TRBJ2-3; perhaps TRBD2 as D (6 bases). Trimming took 3 bases from V and 1 from J, leaving 8 bases between them. The CDR3 has 14 amino acids. Per the germline V gene, CDR1 is LNHDA and CDR2 is SQIVND (reference sequence). In nucleotides, the CDR3 is TGTGCCAGTAGTATGGGGGGACGCACAGATACGCAGTATTTT. Its protein product is CASSMGGRTDTQYF.

The genes are TRBV30 and TRBJ1-1; 10 nucleotides line up with TRBD1. V lost 5 bases and J lost 0; bases outside the gene matches: 3. The CDR3 has 14 residues. Germline V lookup: CDR1 GTSNPN, CDR2 SVGIG (reference sequence). The CDR3 is CAWRTGGVNTEAFF. CDR3 coding DNA: TGTGCCTGGCGGACAGGGGGAGTGAACACTGAAGCTTTCTTT.

The chain links TRBV18 to TRBJ1-1; D gene unclear. The CDR3 length is 17 residues. The germline V gene has CDR1 KGHSH and CDR2 LQKENI. The V gene lost 5 bases and the J gene lost 0 bases, with 19 bases spanning the gap. The DNA for the CDR3 is TGTGCCAGCTCAGTTCAGGCCAGAACTTCTCTGAACACTGAAGCTTTCTTT. Protein: CASSVQARTSLNTEAFF. Drawing the rest from reference TRBV18 and TRBJ1-1, the complete variable domain is NAGVMQNPRHLVRRRGQEARLRCSPMKGHSHVYWYRQLPEEGLKFMVYLQKENIIDESGMPKERFSAEFPKEGPSILRIQQVVRGDSAAYFCASSVQARTSLNTEAFFGQGTRLTVV.

The chain employs TRBV7-2 and TRBJ2-4; D remains unclear. Germline loops: CDR1 SGHTA, CDR2 FQGNSA. CDR3 size: 13 residues. Trimming removed 5 bases from V and 8 bases from J, with 13 bases in between. The CDR3 is CASSVSVQDIQYF. The CDR3 nucleotides read TGTGCCAGCAGCGTCTCGGTGCAGGACATTCAGTACTTC.

The chain is built from TRBV12-3 or TRBV12-4 and TRBJ1-1; D is possibly TRBD1 (5 bases). Trimming took off 7 bases at V and 1 base at J, with 10 bases between the two ends. This CDR3 region has 13 residues. The CDR3 sequence is CASTPDRNTEAFF. The CDR3 DNA reads as TGTGCCAGCACACCAGACAGGAACACTGAAGCTTTCTTT.

The chain combines TRBV28 with TRBJ1-2, with TRBD1 identical over 7 bases. The CDR3 consists of 11 residues. Germline trimming cut 9 bases from V and 5 bases from J; bases unmatched to any gene: 3. Germline loops: CDR1 MDHEN, CDR2 SYDVKM. The CDR3 sequence is CASTTGYGYTF. The CDR3 DNA reads TGTGCCAGTACGACAGGGTATGGCTACACCTTC.

The CDR3 spells CASSPTGRSVRAFF. The DNA of the CDR3 is TGTGCCAGCAGTCCGACAGGACGGTCTGTAAGGGCTTTCTTT. The J gene is TRBJ1-1, the V gene TRBV28; weak D call: TRBD1 (6 bases). This CDR3 is built from 14 residues. The germline gives CDR1 MDHEN, CDR2 SYDVKM. V lost 5 bases to trimming and J lost 11 bases, with 21 bases between them.

The V and J genes are TRBV7-9 and TRBJ1-3; D not certain. The V gene's germline CDR1 is SEHNR and CDR2 FQNEAQ (reference sequence). The ends were cut back, 1 base at V and 0 bases at J, with 7 bases in the middle. CDR3 length equals 15 residues. The CDR3 here is CASSLEAFSGNTIYF. The CDR3 DNA is TGTGCCAGCAGCTTAGAAGCCTTCTCTGGAAACACCATATATTTT. The full variable domain, its missing parts supplied by reference TRBV7-9 and TRBJ1-3, is DTGVSQNPRHKITKRGQNVTFRCDPISEHNRLYWYRQTLGQGPEFLTYFQNEAQLEKSRLLSDRFSAERPKGSFSTLEIQRTEQGDSAMYLCASSLEAFSGNTIYFGEGSWLTVV.

The genes are TRBV20-1 and TRBJ1-2, with D perhaps matching TRBD1 (5 bases). The CDR3 has 11 amino acids. The V end lost 0 bases, the J end lost 7 bases, and 6 bases lay between the germline ends. CDR1 and CDR2 from the germline V gene are DFQATT and SNEGSKA (reference sequence). This CDR3 reads CSARDRVGYTF. The CDR3 nucleotides read TGCAGTGCTAGAGACAGGGTTGGCTACACCTTC.

CDR3 DNA: TGTGCCAGCACACTTCTTACACCGGGACAGGGGAGCTCTGGAAACACCATATATTTT. Its translation: CASTLLTPGQGSSGNTIYF. V usage is TRBV21-1 and J usage is TRBJ1-3; the D call TRBD1 from the table was never checked on the DNA. TRBV21-1 is a recognized pseudogene. This CDR3 contains 19 residues.

This chain uses TRBV28 with TRBJ2-1, with a tentative D call TRBD2 (6 bases). Trimming cost V 3 bases and J 9 bases, with 21 bases left between them. From germline, CDR1 is MDHEN and CDR2 SYDVKM. The CDR3 runs 16 residues. CDR3 in DNA: TGTGCCAGCAGTTTCATGGGAGGTTCGATTAGGGGTGAGCAGTTCTTC. The encoded protein is CASSFMGGSIRGEQFF.

The chain recombines TRBV9 with TRBJ2-6; 10 positions match TRBD1. This CDR3 spans 18 amino acids. V gave up 0 bases and J gave up 0 bases; unmatched junction bases: 3. Germline V gene data show CDR1 as SGDLS and CDR2 as YYNGEE. The CDR3, as DNA: TGTGCCAGCAGCGTAGGACAGGGGGCTCGCTCTGGGGCCAACGTCCTGACTTTC. It yields the protein CASSVGQGARSGANVLTF.

J is TRBJ1-2 and V is TRBV28; D is undetermined. The CDR3 has 14 residues. Germline V gives CDR1 MDHEN, CDR2 SYDVKM. V was pared by 2 bases and J by 3 bases, with 10 bases between. CDR3 coding DNA: TGTGCCAGCAGTTTAGTACGGGAGGACTATGGCTACACCTTC. This codes for CASSLVREDYGYTF.

The table lists this clone with a count of one. The chain links TRBV7-6 to TRBJ2-4, with TRBD2 matching 13 bases. This CDR3 has 16 residues. The V and J ends lost 5 bases and 8 bases, in that order; junction bases with no gene match: 9. Germline CDR1 reads SGHVS; CDR2 reads FNYEAQ. CDR3 nucleotides: TGTGCCAGCAGCCCCGGGACTAGCGGGGCTGGGCACATTCAGTACTTC. It specifies CASSPGTSGAGHIQYF.

J is TRBJ2-3 and V is TRBV29-1; D gene ambiguous. Between the trimmed V and J ends, which lost 2 bases and 4 bases, there was a span of 13 bases. Germline-derived CDR1 and CDR2 are SQVTM and ANQGSEA. The CDR3 is 14 residues long. Here the CDR3 reads CSVETQSVSDTQYF. The CDR3 bases are TGCAGCGTTGAAACCCAAAGCGTATCAGATACGCAGTATTTT.

In its sample, this clone was seen a few times. V and J are TRBV2 and TRBJ2-7; possible D gene TRBD1, 6 bases. Trimming stripped 6 bases from V and 3 bases from J, with 18 bases between. The CDR3 spans 15 residues. The germline V gene encodes CDR1 SNHLY and CDR2 FYNNEI. CDR3 sequence: CASRETGHTLYEQYF. For the CDR3, the DNA is TGTGCCAGCAGGGAAACGGGACATACACTCTACGAGCAGTACTTC.